One sample yielded the 14 T cell receptor beta chains listed below, sequenced in a study of cytomegalovirus exposure and HLA in healthy donors. A multiplex PCR was run with 60 Vbeta primers and 13 Jbeta primers. Clones were sequenced by immunoSEQ multiplex PCR, and TCRdb holds only the in-frame ones, with some missing. This table has 75,000 or so clones, roughly 80% appearing once. Sequencing input: PBMCs. The source of these receptors is a woman between 25 and 40 years old in good health and CMV-seropositive.

The V call is TRBV29-1, the J call TRBJ1-1, with D tentatively TRBD1 (5 bases). Per germline, CDR1 SQVTM and CDR2 ANQGSEA. Trimming removed 5 bases at V and 6 bases at J, with 13 bases between. The CDR3 is made up of 12 amino acids. This CDR3 is CSVQKGFPEAFF. The CDR3 DNA reads TGCAGCGTTCAAAAGGGGTTCCCTGAAGCTTTCTTT.

This chain joins TRBV13 and TRBJ2-6, with TRBD2 identical over 13 bases. The ends lost 4 bases at V and 4 bases at J; junction bases unmatched: 7. From germline, CDR1 is PRHDT and CDR2 FYEKMQ (reference sequence). The CDR3 is 18 amino acids. The CDR3 DNA is TGTGCCAGCAGCTCGGGACTAGCGGGAATGGGGGGGGCCAACGTCCTGACTTTC. Translated, it gives CASSSGLAGMGGANVLTF.

CDR3 residues: CASSGDINQPQHF. In DNA form, the CDR3 reads TGTGCCAGCAGTGGGGACATCAATCAGCCCCAGCATTTT. The rearrangement joins TRBV7-8 to TRBJ1-5; D is possibly TRBD1 (6 bases). CDR1 is SGHVS, CDR2 FQNEAQ, per germline. The CDR3 has 13 amino acids. V was trimmed by 6 bases and J by 3 bases, leaving 9 bases between them.

The rearrangement uses TRBV5-1 and TRBJ2-7; 8 nucleotides line up with TRBD2. Germline V gene lookup returns CDR1 SGHRS and CDR2 YFSETQ. V lost 2 bases, J lost 0 bases, and 10 bases stayed unmatched. This CDR3 spans 17 amino acids. CDR3 loop: CASSLRWASGSSYEQYF. The CDR3 DNA reads TGCGCCAGCAGCTTAAGGTGGGCTAGCGGGTCCTCCTACGAGCAGTACTTC. Variable domain in full (rest from reference TRBV5-1 and TRBJ2-7): KAGVTQTPRYLIKTRGQQVTLSCSPISGHRSVSWYQQTPGQGLQFLFEYFSETQRNKGNFPGRFSGRQFSNSRSEMNVSTLELGDSALYLCASSLRWASGSSYEQYFGPGTRLTVT.

This clone has just a few counts. The rearrangement joins TRBV7-9 to TRBJ2-3; 8 bases map to TRBD2. The CDR3 consists of 16 residues. Germline values: CDR1 SEHNR, CDR2 FQNEAQ (reference sequence). V was pared by 3 bases and J by 5 bases, with 10 bases of the junction left unmatched. The CDR3 DNA is TGTGCCAGCAGCTTCCCTATCGGGAGGGCCGAAGATACGCAGTATTTT. Its protein product is CASSFPIGRAEDTQYF.

V and J are TRBV5-1 and TRBJ2-7; 11 bases agree with TRBD2. Germline CDR1 and CDR2: SGHRS and YFSETQ. This CDR3 has 15 amino acids. The V and J ends lost 4 bases and 5 bases, in that order; junction bases with no gene match: 8. CDR3 DNA sequence: TGCGCCAGCAGCCGTACGGGACTAGCGGACCACGAGCAGTACTTC. Residues: CASSRTGLADHEQYF.

CDR3 amino acids: CAWSRSGHSYEQYF. The CDR3 DNA is TGTGCCTGGAGTAGGAGCGGGCACTCCTACGAGCAGTACTTC. The chain couples TRBV30 to TRBJ2-7, with D tentatively TRBD2 (6 bases). The V and J ends lost 2 bases and 0 bases respectively, with 11 bases between them. Germline loops: CDR1 GTSNPN, CDR2 SVGIG (reference sequence). This CDR3 is 14 amino acids long.

The J gene is TRBJ1-2, the V gene TRBV28; D unresolved. V lost 8 bases and J lost 7, with 14 bases in between. This CDR3 has 12 residues. Germline assignment: CDR1 MDHEN and CDR2 SYDVKM. The CDR3 region has the DNA TGTGCCAGCTCAGTTTTTGGGCTTGGCTACACCTTC. It yields the protein CASSVFGLGYTF.

In its sample, this clone was seen once. The chain is built from TRBV4-1 and TRBJ2-1, with unresolved D. The CDR3 consists of 13 residues. CDR1 and CDR2 (germline): MGHRA, YSYEKL. V lost 0 bases to trimming and J lost 5 bases, with 5 bases between them. In nucleotides, the CDR3 is TGCGCCAGCAGCCAAGACCCCAACAATGAGCAGTTCTTC. Encoded protein: CASSQDPNNEQFF.

The CDR3 region is CASSMSPSGTYEQYF. The CDR3 nucleotides read TGCGCCAGCAGCATGAGCCCTAGCGGGACCTACGAGCAGTACTTC. The V gene is TRBV4-1, the J gene TRBJ2-7, with 9 bases fitting TRBD2. V dropped 5 bases and J dropped 2; count of bases not matched to a gene: 7. The CDR3 loop spans 15 amino acids. The germline V gene encodes CDR1 MGHRA and CDR2 YSYEKL.

The rearrangement uses TRBV6-5 and TRBJ1-5, with D maybe TRBD1 (6 bases). Trimming pared 0 bases from V and 11 bases from J, leaving 14 bases between. The CDR3 sequence is 14 residues long. Germline CDR1 is MNHEY and CDR2 is SVGAGI. The CDR3 spells CASSYSGALGTQHF. CDR3 DNA sequence: TGTGCCAGCAGTTACTCGGGGGCCCTCGGGACCCAGCATTTT.

This rearrangement joins TRBV28 to TRBJ1-5; D is ambiguous. Trimming cost V 5 bases and J 2 bases, with 10 bases left between them. This CDR3 contains 14 residues. Germline values: CDR1 MDHEN, CDR2 SYDVKM. The CDR3: CASSEGSGNQPQHF. In DNA, the CDR3 is TGTGCCAGCAGTGAGGGCAGCGGCAATCAGCCCCAGCATTTT.

V usage is TRBV30 and J usage is TRBJ2-5, with D possibly matching TRBD1 (6 bases). CDR3 size: 13 residues. V lost 3 bases and J lost 3, with 11 bases in between. The V gene's germline CDR1 is GTSNPN and CDR2 SVGIG (reference sequence). The CDR3 nucleotides are TGTGCCTGGAGCCGATACAGGGAAGAGACCCAGTACTTC. Protein product: CAWSRYREETQYF. Looking up the rest from reference TRBV30 and TRBJ2-5 gives the full variable domain: SQTIHQWPATLVQPVGSPLSLECTVEGTSNPNLYWYRQAAGRGLQLLFYSVGIGQISSEVPQNLSASRPQDRQFILSSKKLLLSDSGFYLCAWSRYREETQYFGPGTRLLVL.

V is TRBV11-3 and J is TRBJ1-1; 9 bases align to TRBD1. Germline CDR1 reads SGHNT; CDR2 reads YENEEA. J lost 1 base, V lost 4 bases, and 7 bases had no gene match. The CDR3 has 16 residues. The CDR3 here is CASSSSLGQGNTEAFF. The CDR3 region has the DNA TGTGCCAGCAGCTCTAGCTTGGGACAGGGGAACACTGAAGCTTTCTTT. Looking up the rest from reference TRBV11-3 and TRBJ1-1 gives the full variable domain: EAGVVQSPRYKIIEKKQPVAFWCNPISGHNTLYWYLQNLGQGPELLIRYENEEAVDDSQLPKDRFSAERLKGVDSTLKIQPAELGDSAVYLCASSSSLGQGNTEAFFGQGTRLTVV.